The rows below give T cell receptor beta chains drawn from one sample of a study of blood T cells in healthy people across ages. One entry per CDR3 protein, called by TCRdb with MiXCR from the 5' RACE reads. The sample lists over 950,000 distinct CDR3 sequences, about 51% occurring once. Sequencing was carried out using blood. All receptors derive from a woman aged 60-70 years in good health. Each CDR3 is given with its conserved first and last residue. Each record gives: CDR3 protein, CDR3 DNA, V gene, J gene, clone size, D gene. D genes are given only for firm matches. Size values are once, few and many counts, or a class for expanded clones, and some rows have none.

CASSQDDRGLPAFF	TGTGCCAGCAGCCAAGATGACAGGGGTCTCCCCGCTTTCTTT	TRBV4-2	TRBJ1-1	few	TRBD1
CASKTVQGNEQFF	TGCGCCAGCAAGACCGTACAGGGCAATGAGCAGTTCTTC	TRBV5-1	TRBJ2-1	NA	NA
CATSPGLAREQYF	TGTGCCACCTCTCCGGGACTAGCGCGAGAGCAGTACTTC	TRBV10-3	TRBJ2-7	NA	TRBD2
CASSPLGVDGYEQYF	TGTGCCAGCTCACCCTTAGGGGTTGATGGATACGAGCAGTACTTC	TRBV18	TRBJ2-7	NA	NA
CASGGGDRGYYEQYF	TGTGCCAGCGGAGGCGGTGACAGGGGATACTACGAGCAGTACTTC	TRBV19	TRBJ2-7	NA	TRBD1
CASSPNSGRFNEQYF	TGTGCCAGCAGCCCCAATAGCGGGAGGTTCAATGAGCAGTACTTC	TRBV14	TRBJ2-7	once	TRBD2
CASSLGLAYSYEQYF	TGTGCCAGCAGTCTGGGACTAGCTTATTCCTACGAGCAGTACTTC	TRBV12-3/TRBV12-4	TRBJ2-7	NA	TRBD2
CASSLEGPSGGYHEQFF	TGCGCCAGCAGCTTAGAGGGGCCTAGCGGGGGGTATCATGAGCAGTTCTTC	TRBV5-1	TRBJ2-1	once	TRBD2
CASSFSTGGRSPLHF	TGTGCCAGCAGTTTCTCGACAGGGGGCAGATCACCCCTCCACTTT	TRBV28	TRBJ1-6	NA	TRBD1
CASSRTTGTADTQYF	TGTGCCAGCAGCCGAACGACCGGGACTGCAGATACGCAGTATTTT	TRBV14	TRBJ2-3	NA	NA
CSARDPRTTAYEQYF	TGCAGTGCTAGAGATCCTCGGACGACCGCCTACGAGCAGTACTTC	TRBV20-1	TRBJ2-7	NA	NA
CASSSWTHPLSSYTF	TGTGCCAGCAGTTCCTGGACACACCCCCTATCGAGCTACACCTTC	TRBV28	TRBJ1-2	few	NA
CASSLVAGGAETQYF	TGTGCCAGCAGCTTAGTGGCAGGGGGCGCAGAGACCCAGTACTTC	TRBV7-9	TRBJ2-5	NA	TRBD1
CASSHKGMEQYF	TGTGCCAGTAGCCACAAGGGAATGGAGCAGTACTTC	TRBV19	TRBJ2-7	NA	NA
CSVRKSLAGNTGELFF	TGCAGCGTTCGAAAATCGCTAGCGGGGAACACCGGGGAGCTGTTTTTT	TRBV29-1	TRBJ2-2	NA	TRBD2
CASSSPKGRGNYEQYF	TGTGCCAGCAGTTCACCCAAGGGCAGGGGGAACTACGAGCAGTACTTC	TRBV28	TRBJ2-7	NA	TRBD1
CASSFPTSGVGETQYF	TGTGCCAGCAGTTTCCCCACCAGCGGGGTCGGGGAGACCCAGTACTTC	TRBV6-6	TRBJ2-5	NA	TRBD2
CASSRSLAGVLGEQYF	TGTGCCAGCAGCAGGAGCCTAGCGGGAGTCCTGGGGGAGCAGTACTTC	TRBV7-8	TRBJ2-5	NA	TRBD2
CASMGTGLTRRNNEQYF	TGTGCCAGCATGGGGACAGGGTTAACTCGGAGGAACAATGAGCAGTACTTC	TRBV6-2/TRBV6-3	TRBJ2-5	once	TRBD1
CASWTGGTDTQYF	TGCGCCAGCTGGACAGGGGGTACAGATACGCAGTATTTT	TRBV5-1	TRBJ2-3	NA	TRBD1
CSAGGSYNEQFF	TGCAGTGCTGGGGGATCCTACAATGAGCAGTTCTTC	TRBV20-1	TRBJ2-1	NA	NA
CASSLWRGETQYF	TGTGCCAGCAGTTTATGGAGGGGGGAGACCCAGTACTTC	TRBV27	TRBJ2-5	few	NA
CASRRHNTYDTQYF	TGTGCCAGCAGGCGACACAACACATACGATACGCAGTATTTT	TRBV28	TRBJ2-3	NA	NA
CASRLAAHNEQFF	TGTGCCAGCAGGCTAGCGGCCCACAATGAGCAGTTCTTC	TRBV14	TRBJ2-1	NA	TRBD2
CASSSGTDYYGYTF	TGTGCCAGCAGTTCCGGGACTGATTACTATGGCTACACCTTC	TRBV6-5	TRBJ1-2	few	NA
CSARVRYRGRLSSYNSPLHF	TGCAGTGCTAGAGTTCGCTACAGGGGCCGACTAAGCTCCTATAATTCACCCCTCCACTTT	TRBV20-1	TRBJ1-6	NA	TRBD1
CSKSGSVGDTQYF	TGCAGCAAAAGCGGGAGTGTTGGTGATACGCAGTATTTT	TRBV29-1	TRBJ2-3	few	TRBD2
CATGEGSYEQYF	TGTGCCACCGGGGAGGGTTCCTACGAGCAGTACTTC	TRBV15	TRBJ2-7	NA	TRBD2
CASSGRLAGGHEQYF	TGTGCCAGCAGCGGTCGACTAGCGGGAGGGCACGAGCAGTACTTC	TRBV7-9	TRBJ2-7	few	TRBD2
CSVEGRASGNEQFF	TGCAGCGTTGAAGGTCGAGCATCGGGTAATGAGCAGTTCTTC	TRBV29-1	TRBJ2-1	few	NA